This T cell receptor beta chain was identified in a study of CD8 T cells in Susac syndrome. Random hexamers primed reverse transcription of about 0.45 to 1 ug RNA. TCRdb reanalysed the immunoSEQ multiplex PCR reads using MiXCR and keeps one entry per CDR3 protein. The table has 200,000 to 250,000 distinct CDR3 sequences, 95% seen once; the top ten hold 0.082%. Between the trimmed V and J ends, which lost 2 bases and 6 bases, there was a span of 8 bases. Per germline, CDR1 SEHNR and CDR2 FQNEAQ (reference sequence). The CDR3 is made up of 12 amino acids. V and J are TRBV7-9 and TRBJ2-7; D uncertain. Sample: CD4+ T cells from PBMCs. This clonotype originated in a human donor with multiple sclerosis. CDR3 protein: CASSLYGLEQYF. The CDR3 region has the DNA TGTGCCAGCAGCTTATATGGGCTCGAGCAGTACTTC. Full variable domain (outside the CDR3, taken from reference TRBV7-9 and TRBJ2-7): DTGVSQNPRHKITKRGQNVTFRCDPISEHNRLYWYRQTLGQGPEFLTYFQNEAQLEKSRLLSDRFSAERPKGSFSTLEIQRTEQGDSAMYLCASSLYGLEQYFGPGTRLTVT.